This T cell receptor beta chain was found in a study of memory CD4+ T cells and cytomegalovirus serostatus. Study-level points and caveats: CD4+ memory repertoires contained about 40% of the roughly 150 reported CMV TCRbeta sequences.

Single viable CD3+CD4+CD8-CD45RO+ cells were sorted as the memory CD4+ T cells. In the authors' workflow: After removing out-of-frame reads, around 2 million distinct TCRbeta sequences remained. The table came from immunoSEQ multiplex PCR; TCRdb's copy has only in-frame clones and leaves some out. D and trimming come from the DNA, and the V and J calls and clone size come from that table. The table records 85,000 to 100,000 clones, 80% of them present only once. To note about this clone: The antigen remains undetermined.

This receptor was obtained from an adult in good health and CMV-seropositive. Source material: memory CD4+ T cells from blood.

The CDR3 region has the DNA TGTGCCACCAGGGGACACTCCGGTCACGAGCAGTACTTC. Translation: CATRGHSGHEQYF. The chain carries TRBV10-3 and TRBJ2-7; weak D call: TRBD1 (6 bases). Germline loops: CDR1 ENHRY, CDR2 SYGVKD. V was trimmed by 10 bases and J by 5 bases, leaving 18 bases between them. The CDR3 consists of 13 residues.